Reported below is one T cell receptor beta chain. Its antigen remains unidentified. The entry originates in a study of lymphopenia after photon versus proton radiotherapy. Study findings and constraints: Photon-treated patients lost naive T cells and TCR diversity; proton-treated stayed stable. Only patients who died were analyzed for survival; proton advantage is unproven.

The CDR3 is made up of 13 amino acids. V was pared by 2 bases and J by 5 bases, with 7 bases between. From germline, CDR1 is SGDLS and CDR2 YYNGEE. The table came from immunoSEQ multiplex PCR; TCRdb's copy has only in-frame clones and leaves some out. The top ten clones hold approximately 6.2% of a sample with approximately 35,000 clones, 90% of them seen once. The V call is TRBV9, the J call TRBJ2-2; D unclear. The receptor was derived from a woman between 45 and 65 years old with pancreatic cancer. The material was peripheral blood, obtained from a patient treated with photon-based radiotherapy. The CDR3 is CASSVRTTGELFF. The CDR3, as DNA: TGTGCCAGCAGCGTTCGAACGACCGGGGAGCTGTTTTTT.